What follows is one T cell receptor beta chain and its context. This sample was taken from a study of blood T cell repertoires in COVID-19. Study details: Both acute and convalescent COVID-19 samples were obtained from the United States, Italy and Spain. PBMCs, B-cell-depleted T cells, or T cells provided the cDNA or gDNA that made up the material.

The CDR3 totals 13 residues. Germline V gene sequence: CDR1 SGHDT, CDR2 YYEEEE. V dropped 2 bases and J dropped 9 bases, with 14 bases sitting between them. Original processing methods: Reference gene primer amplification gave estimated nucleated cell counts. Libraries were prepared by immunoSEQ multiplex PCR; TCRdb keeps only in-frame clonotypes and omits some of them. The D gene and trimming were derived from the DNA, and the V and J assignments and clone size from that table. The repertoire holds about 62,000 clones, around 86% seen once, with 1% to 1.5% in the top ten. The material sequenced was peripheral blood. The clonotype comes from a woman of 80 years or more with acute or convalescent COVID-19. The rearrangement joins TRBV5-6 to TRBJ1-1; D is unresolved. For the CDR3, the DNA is TGTGCCAGCAGCTTTTCCGGAGGGAATAAAGCTTTCTTT. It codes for CASSFSGGNKAFF.